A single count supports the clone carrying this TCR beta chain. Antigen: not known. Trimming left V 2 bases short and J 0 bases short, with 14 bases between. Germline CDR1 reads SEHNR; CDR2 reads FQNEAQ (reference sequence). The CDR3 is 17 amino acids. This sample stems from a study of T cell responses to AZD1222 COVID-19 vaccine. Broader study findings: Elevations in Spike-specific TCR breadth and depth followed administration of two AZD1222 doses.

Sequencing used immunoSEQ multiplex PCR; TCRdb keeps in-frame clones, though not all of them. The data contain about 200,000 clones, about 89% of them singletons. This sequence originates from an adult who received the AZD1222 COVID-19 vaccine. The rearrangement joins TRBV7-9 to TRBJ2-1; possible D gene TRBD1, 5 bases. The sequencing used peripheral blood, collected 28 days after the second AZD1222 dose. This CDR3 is CASSLFVDTGSYNEQFF. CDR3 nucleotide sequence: TGTGCCAGCAGCTTATTTGTGGACACGGGCTCCTACAATGAGCAGTTCTTC.